This entry lists 15 T cell receptor beta chains sequenced from one sample in a study of Ad26.COV2.S vaccination and SARS-CoV-2 variants. Treatment: over 15 received Ad26.COV2.S at low or high dose, single or two shots; about 5 received placebo; per-sample allocation not given. All samples were drawn on day 63, counting from the first vaccine or placebo injection. Data came from immunoSEQ multiplex PCR; TCRdb stores just in-frame clones and leaves some out. This sample carries some 400,000 clones, about nine tenths of them seen once, and the ten largest clones take around 1.9%. Sequencing used peripheral blood, obtained in a trial of Ad26.COV2.S vaccine versus placebo. The receptor source for this set is a person aged 18-60 years who received the Ad26.COV2.S COVID-19 vaccine or a placebo.

CDR3 region: CASSLDLDRHYEQYF. DNA for the CDR3: TGTGCCAGCAGCTTAGATCTGGACCGCCACTACGAGCAGTACTTC. This sequence joins TRBV11-2 and TRBJ2-7; D is unresolved. The CDR3 runs 15 residues. V was trimmed by 0 bases and J by 3 bases, leaving 12 bases between them. Germline CDR1 is SGHAT and CDR2 is FQNNGV.

V usage is TRBV5-1 and J usage is TRBJ2-1; tentatively, D is TRBD2 (6 bases). Between the trimmed V and J ends, which lost 1 base and 0 bases, there was a span of 11 bases. The length of the CDR3 is 16 residues. CDR1 is SGHRS and CDR2 is YFSETQ in the germline V gene. The CDR3 DNA reads as TGCGCCAGCAGCTTGTTGCGGGGAGGCTCCTACAATGAGCAGTTCTTC. This encodes CASSLLRGGSYNEQFF. The full variable domain, with the rest looked up from reference TRBV5-1 and TRBJ2-1, is KAGVTQTPRYLIKTRGQQVTLSCSPISGHRSVSWYQQTPGQGLQFLFEYFSETQRNKGNFPGRFSGRQFSNSRSEMNVSTLELGDSALYLCASSLLRGGSYNEQFFGPGTRLTVL.

The genes are TRBV11-2 and TRBJ2-1, with D perhaps matching TRBD1 (5 bases). The CDR3 is made up of 18 amino acids. Germline V gene data show CDR1 as SGHAT and CDR2 as FQNNGV. V was trimmed by 3 bases and J by 4 bases, leaving 22 bases between them. DNA of the CDR3: TGTGCCAGCAGCTTCTCAATGGGTCGGGTACAGGTATACAATGAGCAGTTCTTC. It encodes CASSFSMGRVQVYNEQFF.

As for this clone: Within the sample, other DNA sequences also encode this same CDR3. V and J are TRBV6-5 and TRBJ1-6, with D tentatively TRBD1 (6 bases). Per the germline V gene, CDR1 is MNHEY and CDR2 is SVGAGI. V lost 1 base, J lost 10 bases, and 11 bases lay in between. The CDR3 totals 14 residues. The DNA of the CDR3 is TGTGCCAGCAGTTACTTACAGGGCTCCTCACCCCTCCACTTT. Translated, it gives CASSYLQGSSPLHF.

This chain uses TRBV3-1 (or the pseudogene TRBV3-2) with TRBJ2-1; D unclear. The V end was cut by 1 base, the J end by 4 bases, with 5 bases between. CDR3 size: 13 residues. Germline V gene lookup returns CDR1 LGHDT and CDR2 YNNKEL (reference sequence). In nucleotides, the CDR3 is TGTGCCAGCAGCCAAGGTCGATACAATGAGCAGTTCTTC. This codes for CASSQGRYNEQFF.

The rearrangement uses TRBV5-4 and TRBJ1-4, with TRBD1 identical over 11 bases. Germline trimming cut 9 bases from V and 8 bases from J; bases unmatched to any gene: 6. Per the germline V gene, CDR1 is SGHNT and CDR2 is YYREEE (reference sequence). The CDR3 is 13 residues long. The CDR3 is CATGQGGGEKLFF. CDR3 sequence (DNA): TGTGCCACGGGACAGGGGGGAGGGGAAAAACTGTTTTTT. Full variable domain (missing parts from reference TRBV5-4 and TRBJ1-4): ETGVTQSPTHLIKTRGQQVTLRCSSQSGHNTVSWYQQALGQGPQFIFQYYREEENGRGNFPPRFSGLQFPNYSSELNVNALELDDSALYLCATGQGGGEKLFFGSGTQLSVL.

The chain combines TRBV2 with TRBJ1-5; D is undetermined. Germline V CDR1 and CDR2: SNHLY, FYNNEI. V shed 3 bases and J shed 0 bases, with 3 bases lying between them. The CDR3 length is 13 residues. CDR3 region: CASSDDSNQPQHF. The CDR3 DNA follows: TGTGCCAGCAGTGATGATAGCAATCAGCCCCAGCATTTT.

The chain recombines TRBV11-2 with TRBJ2-1; the D is unclear. The CDR3 spans 17 residues. V gave up 1 base and J gave up 0 bases, with 13 bases separating them. Germline CDR1 is SGHAT and CDR2 is FQNNGV. CDR3 residues: CASSLVLVASSYNEQFF. DNA of the CDR3: TGTGCCAGCAGCTTAGTTCTAGTGGCGAGCTCCTACAATGAGCAGTTCTTC.

V gene TRBV7-8 combines with J gene TRBJ2-1, with D tentatively TRBD1 or TRBD2 (5 bases each). The germline V gene encodes CDR1 SGHVS and CDR2 FQNEAQ. The CDR3 extends over 17 amino acids. Trimming removed 5 bases at V and 0 bases at J, with 17 bases between. The CDR3 reads CASSARGDVVSYNEQFF. DNA of the CDR3: TGTGCCAGCAGCGCCCGGGGCGATGTTGTCTCCTACAATGAGCAGTTCTTC.

This chain links TRBV11-3 with TRBJ2-5, with no clear D. Germline V gene data show CDR1 as SGHNT and CDR2 as YENEEA. The V end was cut by 4 bases, the J end by 1 base, with 19 bases between. There are 17 residues in the CDR3. DNA of the CDR3: TGTGCCAGCAGCTCACCTTTCAAGGGTAAAGGCCAAGAGACCCAGTACTTC. Protein product: CASSSPFKGKGQETQYF.

This chain connects TRBV20-1 to TRBJ2-1, with D maybe TRBD2 (6 bases). The germline CDR1 and CDR2 sequences are DFQATT and SNEGSKA (reference sequence). V lost 6 bases, J lost 9 bases, and 15 bases lay in between. This CDR3 has 12 amino acids. Here the CDR3 reads CSASPSVGEQFF. Here the CDR3 DNA reads TGCAGTGCCAGTCCTAGCGTCGGTGAGCAGTTCTTC.

The chain is built from TRBV28 and TRBJ2-7; D could derive from TRBD1 or TRBD2 (5 bases each). The length of the CDR3 is 14 residues. V was clipped by 7 bases and J by 2 bases, with 15 bases between them. In germline, CDR1 is MDHEN, CDR2 SYDVKM. This chain's CDR3 is CASNLPGRTYEQYF. In DNA, the CDR3 is TGTGCCAGCAACCTTCCGGGACGGACCTACGAGCAGTACTTC.

This clone was observed a few times. The V gene is TRBV4-2, the J gene TRBJ1-4; TRBD1 might be the D (5 bases). The CDR3 is 14 amino acids. The V gene's germline CDR1 is LGHNA and CDR2 YNFKEQ. The ends were cut back, 1 base at V and 5 bases at J, with 8 bases in the middle. This CDR3 is CASSQGGPNEKLFF. The CDR3 region has the DNA TGTGCCAGCAGCCAAGGGGGCCCAAATGAAAAACTGTTTTTT.

The chain's CDR3 is CATSPLAGGLNEQFF. DNA for the CDR3: TGTGCCACCAGTCCTCTAGCGGGAGGGCTTAATGAGCAGTTCTTC. The gene calls are TRBV24-1 and TRBJ2-1, with TRBD2 identical over 12 bases. The J segment lost 7 bases and the V segment lost 6 bases, leaving 6 bases of the junction unmatched. Germline V lookup: CDR1 KGHDR, CDR2 SFDVKD. CDR3 length: 15 residues.

As DNA, the CDR3 is TGTGCCAGCAGCGGGCAGGGGCGCTTATCCGGGGAGCTGTTTTTT. This gives the protein CASSGQGRLSGELFF. J is TRBJ2-2 and V is TRBV4-2; D possibly corresponds to TRBD1 (6 bases). The CDR3 loop spans 15 amino acids. V gave up 5 bases and J gave up 6 bases, with 16 bases separating them. CDR1 and CDR2 from the germline V gene are LGHNA and YNFKEQ.